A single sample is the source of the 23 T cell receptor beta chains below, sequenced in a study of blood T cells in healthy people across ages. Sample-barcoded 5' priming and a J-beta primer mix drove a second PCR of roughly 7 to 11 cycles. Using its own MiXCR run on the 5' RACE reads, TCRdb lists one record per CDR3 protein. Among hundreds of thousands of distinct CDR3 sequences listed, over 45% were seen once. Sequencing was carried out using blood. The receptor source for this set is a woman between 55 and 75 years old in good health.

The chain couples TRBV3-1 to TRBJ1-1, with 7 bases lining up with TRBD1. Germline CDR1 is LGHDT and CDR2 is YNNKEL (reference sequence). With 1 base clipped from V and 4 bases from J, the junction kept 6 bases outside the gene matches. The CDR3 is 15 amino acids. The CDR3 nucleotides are TGTGCCAGCAGCCAAGGGCAGGGGGGGGGCACTGAAGCTTTCTTT. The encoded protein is CASSQGQGGGTEAFF.

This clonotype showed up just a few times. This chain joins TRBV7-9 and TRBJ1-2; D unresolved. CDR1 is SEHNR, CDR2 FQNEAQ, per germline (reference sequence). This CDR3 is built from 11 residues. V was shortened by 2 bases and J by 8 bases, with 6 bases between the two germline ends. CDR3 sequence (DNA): TGTGCCAGCAGCTTAAAGGAAGGCTACACCTTC. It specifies CASSLKEGYTF.

Here the CDR3 reads CASSLGPPDLEQYF. CDR3 bases: TGTGCCAGCAGCTTAGGACCCCCGGACCTCGAGCAGTACTTC. The V call is TRBV7-3, the J call TRBJ2-7; the D is unclear. There are 14 residues in the CDR3. V lost 2 bases and J lost 6, with 14 bases in between. In germline, CDR1 is SGHTA, CDR2 FQGTGA.

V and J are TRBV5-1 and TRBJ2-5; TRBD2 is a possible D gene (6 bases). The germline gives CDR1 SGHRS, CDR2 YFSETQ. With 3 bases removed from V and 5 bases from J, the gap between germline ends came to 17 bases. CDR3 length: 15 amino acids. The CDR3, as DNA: TGCGCCAGCAGCTCGGGACTGGCTTCGGGTGAGACCCAGTACTTC. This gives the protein CASSSGLASGETQYF.

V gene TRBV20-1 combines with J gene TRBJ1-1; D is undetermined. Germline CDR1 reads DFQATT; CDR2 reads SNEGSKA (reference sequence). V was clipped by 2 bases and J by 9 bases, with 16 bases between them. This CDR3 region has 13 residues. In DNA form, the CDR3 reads TGCAGTGCTAGACAACTAGGGCCAGAACAAGCTTTCTTT. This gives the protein CSARQLGPEQAFF.

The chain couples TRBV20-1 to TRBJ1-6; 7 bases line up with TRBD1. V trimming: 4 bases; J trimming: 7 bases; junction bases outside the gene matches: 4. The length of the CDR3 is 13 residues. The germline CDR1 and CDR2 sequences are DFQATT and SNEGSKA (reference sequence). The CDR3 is CSANRGRNSPLHF. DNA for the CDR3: TGCAGTGCTAACAGGGGCAGGAATTCACCCCTCCACTTT.

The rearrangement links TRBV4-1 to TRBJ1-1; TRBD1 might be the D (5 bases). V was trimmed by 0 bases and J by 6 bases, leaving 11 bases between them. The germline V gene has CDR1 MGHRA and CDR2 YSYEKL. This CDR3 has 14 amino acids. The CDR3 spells CASSQEQDRPEAFF. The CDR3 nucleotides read TGCGCCAGCAGCCAAGAACAGGATAGGCCTGAAGCTTTCTTT.

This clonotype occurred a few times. CDR3: CSAGSGRSYEQYF. The CDR3 DNA reads as TGCAGTGCTGGTAGCGGGCGCTCCTACGAGCAGTACTTC. The V gene is TRBV20-1, the J gene TRBJ2-7; TRBD2 agrees at 7 bases. Trimming removed 5 bases from V and 0 bases from J; junction bases left unmatched: 4. The CDR3 covers 13 residues. Germline CDR1 reads DFQATT; CDR2 reads SNEGSKA (reference sequence).

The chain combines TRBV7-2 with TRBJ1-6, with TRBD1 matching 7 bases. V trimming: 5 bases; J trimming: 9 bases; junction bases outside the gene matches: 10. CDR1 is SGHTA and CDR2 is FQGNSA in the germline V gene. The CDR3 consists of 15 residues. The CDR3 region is CASSPRQGVGSPLHF. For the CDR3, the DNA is TGTGCCAGCAGCCCCAGACAGGGTGTAGGTTCACCCCTCCACTTT.

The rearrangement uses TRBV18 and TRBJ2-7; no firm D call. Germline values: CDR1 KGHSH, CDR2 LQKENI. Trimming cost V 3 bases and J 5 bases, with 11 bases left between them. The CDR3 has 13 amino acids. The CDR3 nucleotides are TGTGCCAGCTCACCCAGGTCGGCGGACGAGCAGTACTTC. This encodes CASSPRSADEQYF.

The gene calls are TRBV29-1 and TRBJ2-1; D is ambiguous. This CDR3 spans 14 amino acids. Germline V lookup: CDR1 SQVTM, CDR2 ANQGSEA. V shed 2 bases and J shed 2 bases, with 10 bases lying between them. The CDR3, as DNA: TGCAGCGTTGAAAGGCTTGCGACCTACAATGAGCAGTTCTTC. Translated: CSVERLATYNEQFF.

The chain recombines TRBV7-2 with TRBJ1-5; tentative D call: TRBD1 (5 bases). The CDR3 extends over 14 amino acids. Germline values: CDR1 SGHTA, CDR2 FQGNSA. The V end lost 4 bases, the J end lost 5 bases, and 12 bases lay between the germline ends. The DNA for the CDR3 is TGTGCCAGCAGCTCCAGGTCGGGGGATCAGCCCCAGCATTTT. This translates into CASSSRSGDQPQHF.

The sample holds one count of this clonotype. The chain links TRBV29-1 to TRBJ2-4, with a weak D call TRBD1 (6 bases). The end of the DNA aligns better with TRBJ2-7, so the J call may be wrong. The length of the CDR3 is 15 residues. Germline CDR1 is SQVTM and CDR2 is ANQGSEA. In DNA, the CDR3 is TGCAGCGTTGTGTGCAGGGGCCCCTCTTCCTACGAGCAGTACTTC. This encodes CSVVCRGPSSYEQYF.

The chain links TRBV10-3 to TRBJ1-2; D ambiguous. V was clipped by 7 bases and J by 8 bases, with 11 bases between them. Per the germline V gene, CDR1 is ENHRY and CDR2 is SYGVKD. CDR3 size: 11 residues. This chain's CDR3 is CAINPGRGYTF. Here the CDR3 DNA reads TGTGCCATCAACCCGGGGAGAGGCTACACCTTC.

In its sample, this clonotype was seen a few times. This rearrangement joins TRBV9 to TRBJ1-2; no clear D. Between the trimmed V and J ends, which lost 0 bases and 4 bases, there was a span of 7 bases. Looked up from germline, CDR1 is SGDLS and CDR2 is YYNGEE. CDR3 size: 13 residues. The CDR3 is CASSVAVSYGYTF. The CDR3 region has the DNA TGTGCCAGCAGCGTAGCAGTTAGCTATGGCTACACCTTC.

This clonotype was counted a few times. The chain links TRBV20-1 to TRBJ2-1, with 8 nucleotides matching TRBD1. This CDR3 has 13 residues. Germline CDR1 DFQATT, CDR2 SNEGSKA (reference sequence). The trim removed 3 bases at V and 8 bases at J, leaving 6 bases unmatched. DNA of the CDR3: TGCAGTGCTAGGAGACAGGGGCGGGATGAGCAGTTCTTC. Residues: CSARRQGRDEQFF.

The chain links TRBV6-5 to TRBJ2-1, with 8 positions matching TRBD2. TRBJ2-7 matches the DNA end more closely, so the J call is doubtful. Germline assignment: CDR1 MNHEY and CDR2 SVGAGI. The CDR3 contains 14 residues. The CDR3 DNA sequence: TGTGCCAGCAGTTACTCGCCGACTAGCGTTGAGCAGTACTTC. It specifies CASSYSPTSVEQYF.

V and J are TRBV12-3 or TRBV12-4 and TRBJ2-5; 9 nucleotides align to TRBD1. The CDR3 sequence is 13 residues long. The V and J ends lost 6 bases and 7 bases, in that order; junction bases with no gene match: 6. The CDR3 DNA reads TGTGCCAGCAGCGACAGGGGGTTGAGGACCCAGTACTTC. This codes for CASSDRGLRTQYF.

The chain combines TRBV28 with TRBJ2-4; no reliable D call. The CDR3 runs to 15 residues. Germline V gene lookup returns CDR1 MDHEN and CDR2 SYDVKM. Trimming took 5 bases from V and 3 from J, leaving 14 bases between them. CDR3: CASSPPTLGKNIQYF. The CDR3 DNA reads TGTGCCAGCAGTCCACCTACACTTGGCAAAAACATTCAGTACTTC.

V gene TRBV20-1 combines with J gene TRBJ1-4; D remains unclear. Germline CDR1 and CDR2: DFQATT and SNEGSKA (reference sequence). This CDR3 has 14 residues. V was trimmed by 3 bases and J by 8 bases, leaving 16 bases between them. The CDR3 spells CSASPPGLREKLFF. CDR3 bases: TGCAGTGCTAGCCCGCCCGGGTTGAGGGAAAAACTGTTTTTT.

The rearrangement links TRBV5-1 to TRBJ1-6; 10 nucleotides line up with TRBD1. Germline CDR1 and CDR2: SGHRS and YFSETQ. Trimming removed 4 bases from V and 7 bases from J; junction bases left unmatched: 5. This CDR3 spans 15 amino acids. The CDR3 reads CASSGGQGGNSPLHF. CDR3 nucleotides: TGCGCCAGCAGCGGAGGACAGGGGGGGAATTCACCCCTCCACTTT.

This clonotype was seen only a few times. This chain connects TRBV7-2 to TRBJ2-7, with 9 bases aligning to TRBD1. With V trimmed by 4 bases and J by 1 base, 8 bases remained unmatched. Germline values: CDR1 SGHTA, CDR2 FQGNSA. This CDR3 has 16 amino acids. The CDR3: CASSYGTGTSSYEQYF. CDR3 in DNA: TGTGCCAGCAGCTATGGGACAGGGACTTCATCCTACGAGCAGTACTTC.

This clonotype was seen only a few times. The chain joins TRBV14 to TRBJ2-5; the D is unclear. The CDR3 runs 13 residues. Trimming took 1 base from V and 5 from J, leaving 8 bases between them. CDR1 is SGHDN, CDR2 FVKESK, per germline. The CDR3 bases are TGTGCCAGCAGCCAAGGGAACCTGGAGACCCAGTACTTC. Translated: CASSQGNLETQYF.